Listed here are 25 T cell receptor beta chains from one sample, sequenced in a study of T cells in localized non-small cell lung cancer. Profiling relied on immunoSEQ multiplex PCR, and the TCRdb table lists in-frame clones only, not all of them. The table shows over a thousand clones, with approximately 20% occurring only once. This sample comprised normal lung tissue next to the tumor, obtained before any cancer treatment. These receptors were taken from a man aged 40 to 75 with stage I squamous cell lung carcinoma.

The rearrangement joins TRBV19 to TRBJ1-5, with unresolved D. The CDR3 runs to 16 residues. In germline, CDR1 is LNHDA, CDR2 SQIVND (reference sequence). V gave up 3 bases and J gave up 0 bases, with 12 bases separating them. The CDR3 bases are TGTGCCAGTAGTATCGGGATAGGAGATAGCAATCAGCCCCAGCATTTT. This sequence encodes CASSIGIGDSNQPQHF.

The chain recombines TRBV19 with TRBJ2-1; 8 bases align to TRBD2. The germline CDR1 and CDR2 sequences are LNHDA and SQIVND (reference sequence). V lost 7 bases, J lost 1 base, and 3 bases stayed unmatched. The CDR3 is 14 amino acids. CDR3 in DNA: TGTGCCAGTAATCGGGGGGGGTCCTACAATGAGCAGTTCTTC. This codes for CASNRGGSYNEQFF.

This chain connects TRBV11-3 to TRBJ1-2, with D possibly being TRBD1 (6 bases). Germline CDR1 and CDR2: SGHNT and YENEEA. CDR3 length: 17 amino acids. Trimming stripped 0 bases from V and 0 bases from J, with 14 bases between. Here the CDR3 reads CASSLDLLGTTNYGYTF. The CDR3 nucleotides read TGTGCCAGCAGCTTAGACCTTTTAGGGACAACTAACTATGGCTACACCTTC.

V and J are TRBV2 and TRBJ1-2; 9 nucleotides line up with TRBD1. The CDR3 contains 18 residues. Germline V gene lookup returns CDR1 SNHLY and CDR2 FYNNEI. J gave up 7 bases and V 6 bases, and 21 bases lay outside the gene matches. CDR3 residues: CASSSRLRGTGKGFGYTF. CDR3 nucleotides: TGTGCCAGCAGCTCCCGCCTTAGGGGGACAGGGAAGGGGTTTGGCTACACCTTC.

This clone has a handful of counts. The V call is TRBV28, the J call TRBJ2-3; the D gene is possibly TRBD2 (6 bases). Looked up from germline, CDR1 is MDHEN and CDR2 is SYDVKM. Trimming took off 3 bases at V and 4 bases at J, with 17 bases between the two ends. The CDR3 runs 16 residues. CDR3 in amino acids: CASSFGQGGLADTQYF. CDR3 DNA: TGTGCCAGCAGTTTTGGGCAGGGAGGTTTAGCAGATACGCAGTATTTT.

This clone was seen a single time. V usage is TRBV19 and J usage is TRBJ2-1; 12 nucleotides agree with TRBD1. V dropped 7 bases and J dropped 7; count of bases not matched to a gene: 8. There are 15 residues in the CDR3. Germline V gene lookup returns CDR1 LNHDA and CDR2 SQIVND (reference sequence). CDR3 sequence (DNA): TGTGCCAGTAAAGGGGGACAGGGGGCGCTGAATGAGCAGTTCTTC. This sequence encodes CASKGGQGALNEQFF. The whole variable domain, remainder taken from reference TRBV19 and TRBJ2-1, is DGGITQSPKYLFRKEGQNVTLSCEQNLNHDAMYWYRQDPGQGLRLIYYSQIVNDFQKGDIAEGYSVSREKKESFPLTVTSAQKNPTAFYLCASKGGQGALNEQFFGPGTRLTVL.

This clone was seen a handful of times. V usage is TRBV9 and J usage is TRBJ2-7; D gene unclear. Between the trimmed V and J ends, which lost 5 bases and 5 bases, there was a span of 11 bases. Per the germline V gene, CDR1 is SGDLS and CDR2 is YYNGEE. This CDR3 is built from 12 residues. This CDR3 reads CASSETGHEQYF. For the CDR3, the DNA is TGTGCCAGCAGTGAAACGGGTCACGAGCAGTACTTC.

The V call is TRBV4-1, the J call TRBJ1-1, with 7 bases matching TRBD1. The CDR3 runs to 14 residues. The junction had 8 bases not matched to a gene; V was cut back by 0 bases and J by 10 bases. Germline lookup yields CDR1 MGHRA and CDR2 YSYEKL. CDR3 residues: CASSQDSRTGGAFF. CDR3 DNA: TGCGCCAGCAGCCAAGATTCCAGGACAGGCGGAGCTTTCTTT.

This clone was recorded a few times. CDR3 sequence reads: CASNEGANEQFF. The CDR3 coding sequence is TGTGCCAGTAATGAGGGGGCTAATGAGCAGTTCTTC. The chain uses TRBV19 and TRBJ2-1; 7 positions agree with TRBD1. With V trimmed by 7 bases and J by 7 bases, 4 bases remained unmatched. This CDR3 comprises 12 residues. CDR1 is LNHDA, CDR2 SQIVND, per germline (reference sequence).

V gene TRBV19 combines with J gene TRBJ1-1; maybe TRBD1 (6 bases). The CDR3 consists of 15 residues. V dropped 3 bases and J dropped 2 bases, with 13 bases sitting between them. Germline V gene lookup returns CDR1 LNHDA and CDR2 SQIVND (reference sequence). The CDR3 coding sequence is TGTGCCAGTAGTATGGCGAGGGGGGGAAACACTGAAGCTTTCTTT. Its protein is CASSMARGGNTEAFF.

This clone was seen more than once but under ten times. The rearrangement links TRBV6-8 to TRBJ2-2; D assignment may be TRBD1 or TRBD2 (5 bases each). The CDR3 is 13 residues long. Trimming removed 5 bases at V and 7 bases at J, with 11 bases between. Germline CDR1 and CDR2: MNHGY and SAAAGT. The CDR3 reads CASSDLRGGELFF. CDR3 DNA sequence: TGTGCCAGCAGTGACCTGAGGGGCGGGGAGCTGTTTTTT.

The chain uses TRBV9 and TRBJ2-3, with TRBD2 matching over 11 bases. Germline V lookup: CDR1 SGDLS, CDR2 YYNGEE. There are 17 residues in the CDR3. The trim removed 5 bases at V and 4 bases at J, leaving 12 bases unmatched. CDR3 DNA: TGTGCCAGCAGTGAGACCACTCTAGCGGGGGGCGCAGATACGCAGTATTTT. This codes for CASSETTLAGGADTQYF.

By its share, this clone is medium-sized. This CDR3 is CASSLAVSTDTQYF. CDR3 nucleotides: TGTGCCAGCAGCTTGGCCGTTAGCACAGATACGCAGTATTTT. The chain uses TRBV11-3 and TRBJ2-3; D gene uncertain. The CDR3 runs 14 residues. V was shortened by 3 bases and J by 0 bases, with 7 bases between the two germline ends. Per germline, CDR1 SGHNT and CDR2 YENEEA.

In this sample, this clone turned up a few times. This chain connects TRBV9 to TRBJ1-3; 9 positions agree with TRBD1. The length of the CDR3 is 17 residues. V shed 2 bases and J 0 bases; nucleotides not matched to a gene: 6. From germline, CDR1 is SGDLS and CDR2 YYNGEE. Here the CDR3 reads CASSVTGTGNSGNTIYF. In nucleotides, the CDR3 is TGTGCCAGCAGCGTTACCGGGACAGGGAACTCTGGAAACACCATATATTTT.

This chain connects TRBV5-1 to TRBJ1-5; 8 bases fit TRBD1. Per the germline V gene, CDR1 is SGHRS and CDR2 is YFSETQ. V dropped 2 bases and J dropped 6; count of bases not matched to a gene: 4. This CDR3 spans 14 amino acids. This chain's CDR3 is CASSLQGGSQPQHF. CDR3 in DNA: TGCGCCAGCAGCTTACAGGGGGGAAGTCAGCCCCAGCATTTT. Looking up the rest from reference TRBV5-1 and TRBJ1-5 gives the full variable domain: KAGVTQTPRYLIKTRGQQVTLSCSPISGHRSVSWYQQTPGQGLQFLFEYFSETQRNKGNFPGRFSGRQFSNSRSEMNVSTLELGDSALYLCASSLQGGSQPQHFGDGTRLSIL.

The V gene is TRBV6-8, the J gene TRBJ1-5; D gene ambiguous. The ends were cut back, 6 bases at V and 0 bases at J, with 12 bases in the middle. The CDR3 runs to 15 residues. Germline V gene data show CDR1 as MNHGY and CDR2 as SAAAGT. This chain's CDR3 is CASRYTADSNQPQHF. The CDR3 DNA follows: TGTGCCAGCAGGTATACAGCGGATAGCAATCAGCCCCAGCATTTT.

The chain links TRBV19 to TRBJ2-7; weak D call: TRBD2 (6 bases). The germline CDR1 and CDR2 sequences are LNHDA and SQIVND (reference sequence). The CDR3 sequence is 12 residues long. Trimming cost V 3 bases and J 3 bases, with 6 bases left between them. CDR3 bases: TGTGCCAGTAGTATGGGGGGCTACGAGCAGTACTTC. As protein: CASSMGGYEQYF.

V is TRBV11-3 and J is TRBJ2-3, with 8 bases matching TRBD2. V was clipped by 2 bases and J by 4 bases; unmatched bases: 8. The CDR3 totals 16 residues. From germline, CDR1 is SGHNT and CDR2 YENEEA. In DNA, the CDR3 is TGTGCCAGCAGCTTATCGCTTAGCGGGGAGTCAGATACGCAGTATTTT. This codes for CASSLSLSGESDTQYF.

This clone has more than one count but fewer than ten. J is TRBJ2-1 and V is TRBV6-8, with D hard to call. Germline V gene lookup returns CDR1 MNHGY and CDR2 SAAAGT. The CDR3 spans 16 residues. The V gene lost 2 bases and the J gene lost 7 bases, with 18 bases spanning the gap. CDR3 protein: CASSYNYRARWNEQFF. CDR3 DNA: TGTGCCAGCAGTTACAACTATCGGGCAAGGTGGAATGAGCAGTTCTTC.

The chain uses TRBV5-1 and TRBJ2-5, with TRBD1 matching 7 bases. There are 15 residues in the CDR3. V shed 4 bases and J 2 bases; nucleotides not matched to a gene: 8. The germline gives CDR1 SGHRS, CDR2 YFSETQ. This chain's CDR3 is CASSVGQFHQETQYF. The CDR3 DNA reads TGCGCCAGCAGCGTGGGACAGTTCCATCAAGAGACCCAGTACTTC.

The chain carries TRBV11-3 and TRBJ2-6; D uncertain. This CDR3 is 15 amino acids long. Between the trimmed V and J ends, which lost 5 bases and 0 bases, there was a span of 8 bases. Germline loops: CDR1 SGHNT, CDR2 YENEEA. The CDR3 DNA reads as TGTGCCAGCAGCCTACGAAGCTCTGGGGCCAACGTCCTGACTTTC. It is translated as CASSLRSSGANVLTF.

The sample holds a few counts of this clone. The V call is TRBV30, the J call TRBJ2-3; no definite D call. The germline gives CDR1 GTSNPN, CDR2 SVGIG (reference sequence). The V end was cut by 4 bases, the J end by 0 bases, with 8 bases between. The CDR3 runs 13 residues. The CDR3 is CAWTVTSTDTQYF. The DNA of the CDR3 is TGTGCCTGGACCGTGACTAGCACAGATACGCAGTATTTT. The full variable domain, its missing parts supplied by reference TRBV30 and TRBJ2-3, is SQTIHQWPATLVQPVGSPLSLECTVEGTSNPNLYWYRQAAGRGLQLLFYSVGIGQISSEVPQNLSASRPQDRQFILSSKKLLLSDSGFYLCAWTVTSTDTQYFGPGTRLTVL.

To note about this clone: The same CDR3 arises from other DNA sequences in this sample as well. The DNA for the CDR3 is TGTGCCAGCAGCTTAAATCAAGGGAACACTGAAGCTTTCTTT. It yields the protein CASSLNQGNTEAFF. The chain combines TRBV28 with TRBJ1-1; D is unclear. Germline assignment: CDR1 MDHEN and CDR2 SYDVKM. CDR3 size: 14 residues. Between the trimmed V and J ends, which lost 6 bases and 1 base, there was a span of 12 bases.

V gene TRBV6-8 combines with J gene TRBJ1-5, with D tentatively TRBD1 (6 bases). The CDR3 runs 14 residues. V lost 10 bases and J 6 bases, leaving 19 bases between the germline ends. Germline CDR1 MNHGY, CDR2 SAAAGT. The CDR3 nucleotides read TGTGCCACCCTCGAGGAGGGGGGAGGTCAGCCCCAGCATTTT. As protein: CATLEEGGGQPQHF.

In this sample, this clone turned up a few times. The V gene is TRBV11-3, the J gene TRBJ1-3, with D uncertain. The V gene lost 3 bases and the J gene lost 0 bases, with 9 bases spanning the gap. This CDR3 spans 15 amino acids. Germline CDR1 and CDR2: SGHNT and YENEEA. The CDR3 loop reads CASSLSLSSGNTIYF. The CDR3 DNA reads as TGTGCCAGCAGCTTGAGTTTAAGCTCTGGAAACACCATATATTTT. The entire variable domain, with the rest obtained from reference TRBV11-3 and TRBJ1-3, is as follows: EAGVVQSPRYKIIEKKQPVAFWCNPISGHNTLYWYLQNLGQGPELLIRYENEEAVDDSQLPKDRFSAERLKGVDSTLKIQPAELGDSAVYLCASSLSLSSGNTIYFGEGSWLTVV.